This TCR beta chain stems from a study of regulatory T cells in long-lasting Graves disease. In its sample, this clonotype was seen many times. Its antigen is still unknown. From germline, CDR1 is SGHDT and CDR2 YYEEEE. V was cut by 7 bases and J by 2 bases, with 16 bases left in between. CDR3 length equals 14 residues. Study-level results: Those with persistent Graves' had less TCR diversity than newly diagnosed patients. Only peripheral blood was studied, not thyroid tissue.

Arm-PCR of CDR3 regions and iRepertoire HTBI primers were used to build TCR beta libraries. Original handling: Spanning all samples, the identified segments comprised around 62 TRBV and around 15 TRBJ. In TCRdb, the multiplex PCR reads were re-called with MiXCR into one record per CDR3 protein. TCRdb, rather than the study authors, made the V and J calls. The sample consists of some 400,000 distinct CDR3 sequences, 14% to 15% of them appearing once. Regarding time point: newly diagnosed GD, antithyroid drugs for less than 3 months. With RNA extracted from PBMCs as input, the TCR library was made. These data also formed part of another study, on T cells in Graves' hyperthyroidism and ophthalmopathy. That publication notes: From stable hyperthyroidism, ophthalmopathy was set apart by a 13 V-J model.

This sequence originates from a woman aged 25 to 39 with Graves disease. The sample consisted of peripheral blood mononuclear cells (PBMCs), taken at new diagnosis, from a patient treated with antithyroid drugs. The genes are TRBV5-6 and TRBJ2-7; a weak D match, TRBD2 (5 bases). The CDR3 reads CASCVATNPYEQYF. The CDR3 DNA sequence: TGTGCCAGCTGTGTAGCGACCAACCCCTACGAGCAGTACTTC.